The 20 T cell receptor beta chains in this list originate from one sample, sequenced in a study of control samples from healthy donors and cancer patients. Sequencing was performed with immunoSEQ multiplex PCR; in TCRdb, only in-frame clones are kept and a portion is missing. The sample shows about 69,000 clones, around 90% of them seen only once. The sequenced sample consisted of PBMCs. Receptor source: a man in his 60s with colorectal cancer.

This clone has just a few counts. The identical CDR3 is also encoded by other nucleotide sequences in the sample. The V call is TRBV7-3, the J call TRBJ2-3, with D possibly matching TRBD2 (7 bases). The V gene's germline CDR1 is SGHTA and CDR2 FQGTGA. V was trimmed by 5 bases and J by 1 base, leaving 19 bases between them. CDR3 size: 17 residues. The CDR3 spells CASSLGGAGSGTDTQYF. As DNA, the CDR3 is TGTGCCAGCAGCCTGGGGGGGGCCGGAAGCGGCACAGATACGCAGTATTTT.

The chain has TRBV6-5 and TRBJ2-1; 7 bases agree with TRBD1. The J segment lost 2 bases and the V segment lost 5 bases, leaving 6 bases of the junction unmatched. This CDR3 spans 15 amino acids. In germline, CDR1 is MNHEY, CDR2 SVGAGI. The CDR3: CASSPDRATYNEQFF. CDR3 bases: TGTGCCAGCAGTCCCGACAGGGCCACCTACAATGAGCAGTTCTTC.

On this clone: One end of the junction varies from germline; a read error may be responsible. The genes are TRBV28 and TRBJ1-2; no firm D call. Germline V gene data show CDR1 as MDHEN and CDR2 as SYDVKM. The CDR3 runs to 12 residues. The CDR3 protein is CASSLPRESASF. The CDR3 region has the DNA TGTGCCAGCAGTTTACCCCGGGAGAGTGCCTCCTTC.

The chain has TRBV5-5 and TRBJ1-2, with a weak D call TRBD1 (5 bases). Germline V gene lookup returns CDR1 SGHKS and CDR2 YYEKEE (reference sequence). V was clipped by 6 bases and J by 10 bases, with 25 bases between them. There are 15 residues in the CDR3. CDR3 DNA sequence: TGTGCCAGCACCAACCCCGGCGGACTGGGACTCGCCTACACCTTC. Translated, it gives CASTNPGGLGLAYTF.

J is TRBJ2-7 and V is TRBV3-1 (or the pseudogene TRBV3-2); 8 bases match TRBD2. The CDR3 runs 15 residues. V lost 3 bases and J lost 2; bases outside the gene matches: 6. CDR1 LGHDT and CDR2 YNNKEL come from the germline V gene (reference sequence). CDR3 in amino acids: CASSQMAGGTYEQYF. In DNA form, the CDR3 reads TGTGCCAGCAGCCAGATGGCGGGGGGCACCTACGAGCAGTACTTC.

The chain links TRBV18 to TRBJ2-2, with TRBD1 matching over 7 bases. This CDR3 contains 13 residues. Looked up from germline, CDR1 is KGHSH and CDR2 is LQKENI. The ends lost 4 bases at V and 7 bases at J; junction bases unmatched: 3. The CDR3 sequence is CASSRQGSGELFF. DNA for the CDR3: TGTGCCAGCTCACGACAGGGTAGCGGGGAGCTGTTTTTT.

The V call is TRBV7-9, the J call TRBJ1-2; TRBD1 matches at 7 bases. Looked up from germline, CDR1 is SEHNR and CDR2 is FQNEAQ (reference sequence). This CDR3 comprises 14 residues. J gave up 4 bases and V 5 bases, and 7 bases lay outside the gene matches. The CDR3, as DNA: TGTGCCAGCAGCCCCGGACAGGTCGGCTATGGCTACACCTTC. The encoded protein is CASSPGQVGYGYTF.

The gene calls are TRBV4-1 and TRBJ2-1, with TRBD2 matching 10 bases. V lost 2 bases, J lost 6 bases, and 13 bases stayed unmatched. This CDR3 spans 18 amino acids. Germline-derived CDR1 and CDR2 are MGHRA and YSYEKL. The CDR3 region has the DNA TGCGCCAGCAGCCAAAGCCCCCTTCTAGCGGGGGTTCGCAATGAGCAGTTCTTC. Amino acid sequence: CASSQSPLLAGVRNEQFF.

The CDR3 DNA reads as TGTGCCAGCAGCTTAGCATCTCTCGGTGGGGAGGGCGAGCAGTACTTC. Its translation is CASSLASLGGEGEQYF. This chain connects TRBV11-3 to TRBJ2-7; the match to TRBD2 covers 7 bases. The CDR3 runs 16 residues. Germline lookup yields CDR1 SGHNT and CDR2 YENEEA. Unmatched junction bases numbered 12, after V lost 1 base and J lost 6 bases.

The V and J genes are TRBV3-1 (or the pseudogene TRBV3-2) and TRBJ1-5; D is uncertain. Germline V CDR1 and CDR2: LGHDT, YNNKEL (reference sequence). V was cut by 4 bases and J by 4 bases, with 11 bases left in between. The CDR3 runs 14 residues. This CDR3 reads CASSLSGSNQPQHF. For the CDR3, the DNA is TGTGCCAGCAGCCTATCAGGCAGTAATCAGCCCCAGCATTTT.

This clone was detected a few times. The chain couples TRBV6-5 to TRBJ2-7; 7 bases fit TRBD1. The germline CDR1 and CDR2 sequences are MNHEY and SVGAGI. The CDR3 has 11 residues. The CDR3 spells CASNRASGGFV. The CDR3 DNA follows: TGTGCCAGCAACCGGGCCTCAGGGGGATTTGTC.

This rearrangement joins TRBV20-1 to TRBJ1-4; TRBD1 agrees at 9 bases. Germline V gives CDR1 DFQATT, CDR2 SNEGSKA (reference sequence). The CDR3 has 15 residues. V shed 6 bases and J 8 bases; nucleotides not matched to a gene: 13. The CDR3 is CSASRAGQGGEKLFF. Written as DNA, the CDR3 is TGCAGTGCCAGTCGAGCGGGACAGGGCGGGGAAAAACTGTTTTTT.

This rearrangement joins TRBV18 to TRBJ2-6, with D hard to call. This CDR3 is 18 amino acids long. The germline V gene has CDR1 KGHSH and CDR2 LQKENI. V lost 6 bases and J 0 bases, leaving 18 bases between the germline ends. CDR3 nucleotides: TGTGCCAGCTCCGTTAATTCTTGGGCCTACTCTGGGGCCAACGTCCTGACTTTC. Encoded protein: CASSVNSWAYSGANVLTF.

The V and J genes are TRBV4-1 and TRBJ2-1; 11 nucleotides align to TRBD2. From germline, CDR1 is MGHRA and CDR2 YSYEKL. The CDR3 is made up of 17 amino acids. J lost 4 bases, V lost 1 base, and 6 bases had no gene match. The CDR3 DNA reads TGCGCCAGCAGCCAAGTCTTAGCGGGGGGGGTATACAATGAGCAGTTCTTC. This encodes CASSQVLAGGVYNEQFF.

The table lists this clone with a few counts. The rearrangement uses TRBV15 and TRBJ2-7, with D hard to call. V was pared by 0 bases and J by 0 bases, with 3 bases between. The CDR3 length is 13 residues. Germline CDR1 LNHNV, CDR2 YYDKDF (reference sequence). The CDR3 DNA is TGTGCCACCAGCAGAGATTCCTCCTACGAGCAGTACTTC. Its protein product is CATSRDSSYEQYF.

The CDR3 loop reads CASSSHSEWDTEAFF. The CDR3 coding sequence is TGTGCCAGCAGCTCCCACAGTGAGTGGGACACTGAAGCTTTCTTT. The V and J genes are TRBV11-2 and TRBJ1-1, with D hard to call. The CDR3 runs to 15 residues. Trimming removed 4 bases from V and 3 bases from J, with 15 bases in between. Looked up from germline, CDR1 is SGHAT and CDR2 is FQNNGV. The full variable domain, in which reference TRBV11-2 and TRBJ1-1 provide the parts outside the CDR3, is EAGVAQSPRYKIIEKRQSVAFWCNPISGHATLYWYQQILGQGPKLLIQFQNNGVVDDSQLPKDRFSAERLKGVDSTLKIQPAKLEDSAVYLCASSSHSEWDTEAFFGQGTRLTVV.

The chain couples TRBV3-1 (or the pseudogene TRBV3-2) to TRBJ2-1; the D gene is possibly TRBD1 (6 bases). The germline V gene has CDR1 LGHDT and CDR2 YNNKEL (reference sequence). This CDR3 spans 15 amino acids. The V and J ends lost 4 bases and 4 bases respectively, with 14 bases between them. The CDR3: CASSLPQGQYNEQFF. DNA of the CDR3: TGTGCCAGCAGCCTACCACAGGGACAATACAATGAGCAGTTCTTC.

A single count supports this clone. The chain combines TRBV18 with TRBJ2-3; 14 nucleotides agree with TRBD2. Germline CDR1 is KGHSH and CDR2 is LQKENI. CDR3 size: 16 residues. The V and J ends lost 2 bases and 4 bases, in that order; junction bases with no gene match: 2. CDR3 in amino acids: CASSPGLAGGPDTQYF. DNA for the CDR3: TGTGCCAGCTCACCAGGACTAGCGGGGGGCCCAGATACGCAGTATTTT.

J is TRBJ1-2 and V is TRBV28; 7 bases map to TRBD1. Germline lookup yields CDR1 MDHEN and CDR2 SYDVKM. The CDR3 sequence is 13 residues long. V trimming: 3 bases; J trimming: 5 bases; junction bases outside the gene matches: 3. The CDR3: CASSFLTGYGYTF. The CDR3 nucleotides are TGTGCCAGCAGTTTTCTGACAGGGTATGGCTACACCTTC.

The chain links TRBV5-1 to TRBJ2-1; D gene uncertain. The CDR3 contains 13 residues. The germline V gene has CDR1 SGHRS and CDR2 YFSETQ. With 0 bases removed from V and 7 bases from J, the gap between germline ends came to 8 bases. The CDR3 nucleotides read TGCGCCAGCAGCTTGGTTTCTCGAAATGAGCAGTTCTTC. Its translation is CASSLVSRNEQFF.